Detailed here is one T cell receptor (beta chain). Antigen: not known. Between the trimmed V and J ends, which lost 4 bases and 0 bases, there was a span of 8 bases. CDR1 is SGDLS and CDR2 is YYNGEE in the germline V gene. CDR3 length: 13 residues. The sample belongs to a study of a mutant IDH1 vaccine in newly diagnosed glioma. Study-level background: Treated patients had a mean age of approximately 40 years and a roughly 62% male, roughly 40% female split. Earlier care involved radiotherapy, temozolomide, or both, and the majority received both.

Repertoires were generated with immunoSEQ multiplex PCR, while TCRdb's copy carries only in-frame clones and drops some. The sample lists approximately 36,000 clones, approximately 92% seen once, with 15% to 20% in the top ten. This sample's time point: baseline, week 1 (first vaccination visit). This sample's treatment: pre-vaccination baseline after standard-of-care therapy. Each of the donors came in with new WHO grade 3 or 4 astrocytomas that were IDH1-mutant and ATRX-lost. General observations from the study: It seemed that pseudoprogression was not linked to changes in the top peripheral T cell clonotypes.

J is TRBJ2-7 and V is TRBV9, with D unresolved. This receptor was taken from a young man with glioma. The specimen comprised PBMCs, sampled from a glioma patient treated with radiotherapy, temozolomide or both. CDR3 region: CASSPWDSYEQYF. The CDR3 DNA reads TGTGCCAGCAGCCCTTGGGACTCCTACGAGCAGTACTTC.